This TCR beta chain was obtained from a study of blood T cell repertoires in COVID-19. V was trimmed by 0 bases and J by 8 bases, leaving 23 bases between them. Germline V gene sequence: CDR1 LGHNA, CDR2 YNFKEQ. The CDR3 spans 18 residues. Generated by immunoSEQ multiplex PCR, the TCRdb table keeps only in-frame clones and is missing some. The sample records 130,000 to 150,000 clones, roughly 77% being singletons. Material: peripheral blood. The rearrangement joins TRBV4-2 to TRBJ2-1; possibly TRBD2 for D (6 bases). This clonotype was sampled from a woman aged 70-85 years with COVID-19, enrolled during active disease. The chain's CDR3 is CASSQDRSLAAQSYEQFF. Written as DNA, the CDR3 is TGTGCCAGCAGCCAAGATCGCTCTTTAGCGGCCCAGAGTTATGAGCAGTTCTTC.